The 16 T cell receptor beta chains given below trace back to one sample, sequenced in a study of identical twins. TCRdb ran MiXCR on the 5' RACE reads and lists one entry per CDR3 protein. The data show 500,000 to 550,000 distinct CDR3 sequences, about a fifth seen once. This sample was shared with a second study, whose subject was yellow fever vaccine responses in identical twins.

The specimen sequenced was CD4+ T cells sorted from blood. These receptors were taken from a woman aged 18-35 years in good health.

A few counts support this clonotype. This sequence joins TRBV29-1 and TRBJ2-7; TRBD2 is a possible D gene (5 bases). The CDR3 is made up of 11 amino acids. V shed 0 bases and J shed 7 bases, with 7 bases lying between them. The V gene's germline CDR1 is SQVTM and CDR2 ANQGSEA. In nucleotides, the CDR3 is TGCAGCGTTGAAGATCGGGGAGAGCAGTACTTC. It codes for CSVEDRGEQYF.

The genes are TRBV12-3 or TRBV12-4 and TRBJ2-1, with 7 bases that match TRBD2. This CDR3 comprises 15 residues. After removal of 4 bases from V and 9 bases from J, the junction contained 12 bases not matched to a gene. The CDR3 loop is CASSSRLAGAGEQFF. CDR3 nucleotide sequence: TGTGCCAGCAGTTCCAGACTAGCAGGAGCGGGTGAGCAGTTCTTC.

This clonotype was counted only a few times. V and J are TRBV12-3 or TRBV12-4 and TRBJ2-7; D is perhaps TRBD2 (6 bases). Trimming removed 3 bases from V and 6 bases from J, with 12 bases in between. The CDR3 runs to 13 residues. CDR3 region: CASSFRELGEQYF. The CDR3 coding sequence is TGTGCCAGCAGTTTTCGGGAGCTAGGCGAGCAGTACTTC.

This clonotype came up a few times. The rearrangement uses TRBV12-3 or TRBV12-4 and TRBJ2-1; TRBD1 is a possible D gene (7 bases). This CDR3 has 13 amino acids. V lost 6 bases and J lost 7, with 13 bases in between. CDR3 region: CASRFAGGNEQFF. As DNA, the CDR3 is TGTGCCAGCAGGTTCGCAGGGGGGAATGAGCAGTTCTTC.

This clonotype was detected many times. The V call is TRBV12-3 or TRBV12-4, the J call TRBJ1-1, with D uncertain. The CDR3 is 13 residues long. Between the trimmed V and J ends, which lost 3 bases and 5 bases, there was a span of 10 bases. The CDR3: CASSFTGNTEAFF. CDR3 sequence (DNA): TGTGCCAGCAGTTTTACTGGGAATACTGAAGCTTTCTTT.

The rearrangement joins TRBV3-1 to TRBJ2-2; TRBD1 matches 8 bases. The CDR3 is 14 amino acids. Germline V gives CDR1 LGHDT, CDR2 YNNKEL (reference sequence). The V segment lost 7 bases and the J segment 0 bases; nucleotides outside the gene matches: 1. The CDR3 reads CASTRGPNTGELFF. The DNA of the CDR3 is TGTGCCAGCACCAGGGGGCCGAACACCGGGGAGCTGTTTTTT.

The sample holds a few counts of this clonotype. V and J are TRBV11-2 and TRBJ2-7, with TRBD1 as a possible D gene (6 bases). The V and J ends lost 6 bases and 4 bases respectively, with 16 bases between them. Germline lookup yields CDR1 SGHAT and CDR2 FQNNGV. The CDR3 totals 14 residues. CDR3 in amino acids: CASRRPGQDYEQYF. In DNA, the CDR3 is TGTGCCAGCAGAAGACCGGGACAAGATTACGAGCAGTACTTC.

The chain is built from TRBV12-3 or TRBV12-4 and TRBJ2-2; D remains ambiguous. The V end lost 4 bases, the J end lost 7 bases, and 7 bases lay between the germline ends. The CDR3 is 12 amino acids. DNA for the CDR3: TGTGCCAGCAGTTCTAGGAACGGGGAGCTGTTTTTT. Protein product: CASSSRNGELFF.

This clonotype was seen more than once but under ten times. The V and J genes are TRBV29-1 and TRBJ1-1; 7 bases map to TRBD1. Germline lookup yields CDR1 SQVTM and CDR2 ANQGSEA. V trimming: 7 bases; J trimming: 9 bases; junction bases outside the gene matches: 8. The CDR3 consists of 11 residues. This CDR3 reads CSGAKGGKAFF. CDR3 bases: TGCAGCGGCGCAAAAGGGGGCAAAGCTTTCTTT.

CDR3 DNA: TGTGCCAGCAGCTCGGGACTAGCGCAGTACAATGAGCAGTTCTTC. Residues: CASSSGLAQYNEQFF. This sequence joins TRBV5-5 and TRBJ2-1; 10 bases map to TRBD2. J was trimmed by 4 bases and V by 3 bases; bases with no gene match: 4. This CDR3 spans 15 amino acids. Germline CDR1 reads SGHKS; CDR2 reads YYEKEE (reference sequence). Full variable domain (rest looked up from reference TRBV5-5 and TRBJ2-1): DAGVTQSPTHLIKTRGQQVTLRCSPISGHKSVSWYQQVLGQGPQFIFQYYEKEERGRGNFPDRFSARQFPNYSSELNVNALLLGDSALYLCASSSGLAQYNEQFFGPGTRLTVL.

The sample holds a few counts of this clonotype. The CDR3 loop is CASSLASWQGPSTQYF. The CDR3 DNA reads TGTGCCAGCAGCTTAGCTTCTTGGCAGGGGCCGTCGACCCAGTACTTC. The V gene is TRBV7-2, the J gene TRBJ2-5; D may be TRBD1 (6 bases). Germline V gives CDR1 SGHTA, CDR2 FQGNSA. This CDR3 comprises 16 residues. The ends were cut back, 0 bases at V and 7 bases at J, with 18 bases in the middle.

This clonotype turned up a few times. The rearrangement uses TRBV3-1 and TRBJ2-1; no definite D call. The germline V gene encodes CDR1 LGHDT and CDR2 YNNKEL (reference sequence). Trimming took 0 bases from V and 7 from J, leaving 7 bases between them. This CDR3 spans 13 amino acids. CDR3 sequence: CASSQDPWNEQFF. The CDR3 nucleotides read TGTGCCAGCAGCCAAGATCCCTGGAATGAGCAGTTCTTC.

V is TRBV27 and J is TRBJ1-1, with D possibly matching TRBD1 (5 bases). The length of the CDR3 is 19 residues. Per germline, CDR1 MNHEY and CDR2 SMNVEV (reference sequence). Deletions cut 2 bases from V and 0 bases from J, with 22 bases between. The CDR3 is CASSLVLEQVGFLNTEAFF. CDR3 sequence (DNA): TGTGCCAGCAGTTTAGTTTTGGAACAGGTGGGCTTTCTGAACACTGAAGCTTTCTTT.

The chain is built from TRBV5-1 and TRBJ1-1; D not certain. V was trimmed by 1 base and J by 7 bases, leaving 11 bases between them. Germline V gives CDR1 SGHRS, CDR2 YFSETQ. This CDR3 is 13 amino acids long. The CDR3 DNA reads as TGCGCCAGCAGCTTGAAGGAAATGGGTGAAGCTTTCTTT. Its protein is CASSLKEMGEAFF.

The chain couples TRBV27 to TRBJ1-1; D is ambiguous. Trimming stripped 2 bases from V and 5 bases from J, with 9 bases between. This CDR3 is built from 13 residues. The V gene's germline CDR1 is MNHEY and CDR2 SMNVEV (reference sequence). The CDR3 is CASSLREWTEAFF. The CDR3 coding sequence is TGTGCCAGCAGTTTACGGGAATGGACTGAAGCTTTCTTT.

CDR3 sequence (DNA): TGTGCCAGCAGTTTTAGCGTCGGACAATCTAACTATGGCTACACCTTC. Translating gives CASSFSVGQSNYGYTF. This sequence joins TRBV12-3 or TRBV12-4 and TRBJ1-2, with D perhaps TRBD1 (5 bases). This CDR3 has 16 amino acids. V gave up 3 bases and J gave up 0 bases, with 14 bases separating them.